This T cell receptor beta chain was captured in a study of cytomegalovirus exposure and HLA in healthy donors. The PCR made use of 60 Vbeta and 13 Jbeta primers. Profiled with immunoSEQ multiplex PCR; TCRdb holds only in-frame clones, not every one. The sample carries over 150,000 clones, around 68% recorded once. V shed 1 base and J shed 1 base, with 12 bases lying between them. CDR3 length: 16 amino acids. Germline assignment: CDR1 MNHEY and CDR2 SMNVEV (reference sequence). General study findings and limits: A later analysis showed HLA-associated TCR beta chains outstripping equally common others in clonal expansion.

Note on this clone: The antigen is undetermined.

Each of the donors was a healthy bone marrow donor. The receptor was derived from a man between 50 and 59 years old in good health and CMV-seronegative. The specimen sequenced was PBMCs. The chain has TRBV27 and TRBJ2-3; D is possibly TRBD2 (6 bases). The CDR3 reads CASSLYNGGRTDTQYF. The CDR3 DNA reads TGTGCCAGCAGTTTATATAACGGGGGTCGCACAGATACGCAGTATTTT.